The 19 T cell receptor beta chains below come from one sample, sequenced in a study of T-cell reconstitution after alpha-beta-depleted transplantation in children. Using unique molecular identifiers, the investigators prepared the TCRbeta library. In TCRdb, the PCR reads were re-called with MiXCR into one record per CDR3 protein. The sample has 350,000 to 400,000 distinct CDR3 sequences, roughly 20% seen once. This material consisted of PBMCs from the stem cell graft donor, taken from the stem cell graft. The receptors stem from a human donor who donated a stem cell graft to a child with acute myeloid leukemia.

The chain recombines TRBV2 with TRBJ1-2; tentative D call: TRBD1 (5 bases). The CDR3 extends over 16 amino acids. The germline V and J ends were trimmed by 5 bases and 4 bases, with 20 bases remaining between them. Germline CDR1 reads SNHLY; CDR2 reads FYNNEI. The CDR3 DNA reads TGTGCCAGCAGTCCAAGTGACTCGGGACGAGTCTATGGCTACACCTTC. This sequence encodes CASSPSDSGRVYGYTF.

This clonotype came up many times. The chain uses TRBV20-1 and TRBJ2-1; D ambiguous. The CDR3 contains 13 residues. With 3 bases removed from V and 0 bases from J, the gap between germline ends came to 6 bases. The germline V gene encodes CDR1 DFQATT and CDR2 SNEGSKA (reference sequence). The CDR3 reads CSARSISYNEQFF. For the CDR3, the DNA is TGCAGTGCTAGGAGCATCTCCTACAATGAGCAGTTCTTC.

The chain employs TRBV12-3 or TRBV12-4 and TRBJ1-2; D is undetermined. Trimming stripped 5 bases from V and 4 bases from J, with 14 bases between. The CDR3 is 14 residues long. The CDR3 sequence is CASSAGLSPYGYTF. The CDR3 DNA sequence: TGTGCCAGCAGTGCCGGACTGTCGCCCTATGGCTACACCTTC.

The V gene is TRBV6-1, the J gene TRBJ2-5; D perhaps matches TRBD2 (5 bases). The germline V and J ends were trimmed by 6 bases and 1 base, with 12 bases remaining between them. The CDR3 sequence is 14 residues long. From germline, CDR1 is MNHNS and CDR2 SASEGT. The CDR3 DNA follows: TGTGCCAGCAGCTCCACTAGAACCCAAGAGACCCAGTACTTC. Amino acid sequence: CASSSTRTQETQYF.

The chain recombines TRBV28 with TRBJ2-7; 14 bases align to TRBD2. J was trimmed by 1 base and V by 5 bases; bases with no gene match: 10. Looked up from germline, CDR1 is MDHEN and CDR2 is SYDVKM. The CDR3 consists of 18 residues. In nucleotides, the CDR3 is TGTGCCAGCAGTACCCGCGGGACTAGCGGGAGAGGTTCCTACGAGCAGTACTTC. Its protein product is CASSTRGTSGRGSYEQYF. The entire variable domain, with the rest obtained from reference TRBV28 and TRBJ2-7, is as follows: DVKVTQSSRYLVKRTGEKVFLECVQDMDHENMFWYRQDPGLGLRLIYFSYDVKMKEKGDIPEGYSVSREKKERFSLILESASTNQTSMYLCASSTRGTSGRGSYEQYFGPGTRLTVT.

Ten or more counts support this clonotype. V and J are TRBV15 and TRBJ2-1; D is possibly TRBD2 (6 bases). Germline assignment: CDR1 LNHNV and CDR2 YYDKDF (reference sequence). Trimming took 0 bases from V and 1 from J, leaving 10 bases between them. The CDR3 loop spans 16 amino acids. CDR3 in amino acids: CATSRDRRDSYNEQFF. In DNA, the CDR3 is TGTGCCACCAGCAGAGATCGGAGGGATTCCTACAATGAGCAGTTCTTC.

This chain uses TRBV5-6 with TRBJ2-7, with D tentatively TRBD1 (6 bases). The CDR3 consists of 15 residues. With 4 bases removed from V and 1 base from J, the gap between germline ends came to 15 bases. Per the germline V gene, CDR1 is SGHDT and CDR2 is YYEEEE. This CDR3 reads CASSINPGASYEQYF. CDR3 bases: TGTGCCAGCAGCATTAATCCAGGGGCATCCTACGAGCAGTACTTC.

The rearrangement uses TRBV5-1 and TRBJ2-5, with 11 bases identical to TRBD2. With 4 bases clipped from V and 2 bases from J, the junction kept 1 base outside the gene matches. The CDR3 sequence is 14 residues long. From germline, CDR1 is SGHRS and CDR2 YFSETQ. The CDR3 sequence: CASSGTSGQETQYF. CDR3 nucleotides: TGCGCCAGCAGCGGGACTAGCGGTCAAGAGACCCAGTACTTC.

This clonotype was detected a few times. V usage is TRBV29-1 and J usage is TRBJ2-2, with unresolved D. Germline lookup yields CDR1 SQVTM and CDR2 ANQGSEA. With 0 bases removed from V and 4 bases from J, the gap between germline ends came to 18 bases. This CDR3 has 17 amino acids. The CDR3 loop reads CSVEDPISPNITGELFF. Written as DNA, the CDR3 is TGCAGCGTTGAAGATCCCATTTCCCCCAATATCACCGGGGAGCTGTTTTTT.

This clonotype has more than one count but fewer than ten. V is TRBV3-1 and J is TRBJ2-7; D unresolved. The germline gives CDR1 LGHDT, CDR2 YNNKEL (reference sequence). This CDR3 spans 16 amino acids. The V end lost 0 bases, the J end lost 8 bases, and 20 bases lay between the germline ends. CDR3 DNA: TGTGCCAGCAGCCAAGATATCGGCATGCTACGTTACAAGCAGTACTTC. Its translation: CASSQDIGMLRYKQYF.

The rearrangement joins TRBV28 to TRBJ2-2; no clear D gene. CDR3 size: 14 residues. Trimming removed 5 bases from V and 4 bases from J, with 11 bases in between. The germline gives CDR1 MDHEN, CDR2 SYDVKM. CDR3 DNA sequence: TGTGCCAGCAGTATTAGGACGATCACCGGGGAGCTGTTTTTT. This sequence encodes CASSIRTITGELFF.

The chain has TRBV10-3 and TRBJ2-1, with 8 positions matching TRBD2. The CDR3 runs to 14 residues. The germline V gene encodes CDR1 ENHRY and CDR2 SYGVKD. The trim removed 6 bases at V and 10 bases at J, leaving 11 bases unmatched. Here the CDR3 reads CAISDRPPGGEQFF. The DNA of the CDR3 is TGTGCCATCAGCGACCGACCGCCGGGAGGGGAGCAGTTCTTC.

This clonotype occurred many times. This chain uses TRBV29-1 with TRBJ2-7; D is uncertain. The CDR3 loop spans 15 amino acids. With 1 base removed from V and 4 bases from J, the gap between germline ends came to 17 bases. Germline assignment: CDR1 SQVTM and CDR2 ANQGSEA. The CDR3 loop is CSVEVSDPKPYEQYF. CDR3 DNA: TGCAGCGTTGAAGTTTCGGACCCCAAGCCATACGAGCAGTACTTC.

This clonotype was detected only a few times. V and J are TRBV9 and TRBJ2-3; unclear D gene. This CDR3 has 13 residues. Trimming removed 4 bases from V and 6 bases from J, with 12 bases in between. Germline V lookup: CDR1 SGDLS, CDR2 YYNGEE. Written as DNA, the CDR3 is TGTGCCAGCAGCCCTTCGAGTGGGGATACGCAGTATTTT. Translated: CASSPSSGDTQYF.

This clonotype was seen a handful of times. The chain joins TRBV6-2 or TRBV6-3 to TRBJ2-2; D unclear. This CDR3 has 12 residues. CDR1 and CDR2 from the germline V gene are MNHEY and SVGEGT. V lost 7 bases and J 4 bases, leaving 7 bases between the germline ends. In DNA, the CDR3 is TGTGCCAGCACAGCTTCCACCGGGGAGCTGTTTTTT. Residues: CASTASTGELFF.

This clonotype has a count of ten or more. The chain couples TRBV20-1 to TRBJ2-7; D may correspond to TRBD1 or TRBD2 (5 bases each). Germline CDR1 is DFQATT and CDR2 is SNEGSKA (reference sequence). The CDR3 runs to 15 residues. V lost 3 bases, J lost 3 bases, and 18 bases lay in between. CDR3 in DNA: TGCAGTGCTAGGTCTGATGGGGGATTGTTCTACGAGCAGTACTTC. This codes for CSARSDGGLFYEQYF.

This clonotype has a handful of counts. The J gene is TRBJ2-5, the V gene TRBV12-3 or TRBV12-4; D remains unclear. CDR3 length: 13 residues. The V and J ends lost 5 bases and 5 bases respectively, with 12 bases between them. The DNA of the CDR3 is TGTGCCAGCAGTCCGAGGACCTTGGAGACCCAGTACTTC. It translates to CASSPRTLETQYF.

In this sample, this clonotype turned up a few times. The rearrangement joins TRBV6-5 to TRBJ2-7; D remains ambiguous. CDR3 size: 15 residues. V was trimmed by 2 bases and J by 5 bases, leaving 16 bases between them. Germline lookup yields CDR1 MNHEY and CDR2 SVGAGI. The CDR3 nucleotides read TGTGCCAGCAGTTACCCGGCGAGAGGTTCCCACGAGCAGTACTTC. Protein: CASSYPARGSHEQYF.

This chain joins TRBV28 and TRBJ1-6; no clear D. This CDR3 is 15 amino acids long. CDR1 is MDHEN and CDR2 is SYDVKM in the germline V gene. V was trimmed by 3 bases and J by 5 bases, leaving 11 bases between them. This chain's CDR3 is CASSLSEGNNSPLHF. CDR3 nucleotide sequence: TGTGCCAGCAGTTTGTCGGAAGGGAATAATTCACCCCTCCACTTT.